Listed here are 5 T cell receptor beta chains from one sample, sequenced in a study of vaccination and CD4 T cells after COVID-19. The antigens these receptors bind are not known. Sequenced with the Oncomine TCR Beta short-read assay was DNA taken from cultured CD4+ T cells. Each CDR3 protein gets one entry after TCRdb re-called the PCR reads with MiXCR. The sample consists of some 12,000 distinct CDR3 sequences, about 57% of them appearing once. Stated treatment: approximately 9-day PBMC culture with coronavirus spike peptide pools or control peptides (ViraFEST assay). The specimen sequenced was CD4+ T cells from blood, cultured in vitro. These receptors all come from a human donor who had recovered from COVID-19.

This clonotype was detected once. CDR3 amino acids: CASSMGTNEKLFF. In DNA, the CDR3 is TGTGCCAGTAGTATGGGGACAAATGAAAAACTGTTTTTT. The chain couples TRBV19 to TRBJ1-4, with D possibly being TRBD1 (6 bases). The germline CDR1 and CDR2 sequences are LNHDA and SQIVND (reference sequence). This CDR3 region has 13 residues. With 3 bases removed from V and 5 bases from J, the gap between germline ends came to 7 bases.

This sequence joins TRBV24-1 and TRBJ2-3, with D tentatively TRBD2 (6 bases). Germline V lookup: CDR1 KGHDR, CDR2 SFDVKD. V shed 6 bases and J shed 6 bases, with 12 bases lying between them. The CDR3 loop spans 13 amino acids. CDR3: CATSPDYTDTQYF. The CDR3 DNA reads TGTGCCACCAGTCCGGACTACACTGATACGCAGTATTTT.

The genes are TRBV28 and TRBJ2-2, with a weak D call TRBD1 (6 bases). V shed 4 bases and J shed 2 bases, with 11 bases lying between them. In germline, CDR1 is MDHEN, CDR2 SYDVKM. The CDR3 extends over 15 amino acids. The CDR3 DNA sequence: TGTGCCAGCAGTTCGACAGGAGCCAACACCGGGGAGCTGTTTTTT. This translates into CASSSTGANTGELFF.

V usage is TRBV19 and J usage is TRBJ1-1; 9 bases line up with TRBD1. Germline V lookup: CDR1 LNHDA, CDR2 SQIVND (reference sequence). The V and J ends lost 4 bases and 4 bases, in that order; junction bases with no gene match: 7. There are 15 residues in the CDR3. The CDR3 DNA sequence: TGTGCCAGTAGTACTCCGGGACAGGGACGCACTGAAGCTTTCTTT. Translation: CASSTPGQGRTEAFF.

The gene calls are TRBV16 and TRBJ2-3; D remains ambiguous. The germline V gene encodes CDR1 KGHSY and CDR2 FQNENV. This CDR3 contains 15 residues. V lost 3 bases to trimming and J lost 2 bases, with 12 bases between them. CDR3 protein: CASSHRDPDTDTQYF. The DNA of the CDR3 is TGTGCCAGCAGCCATCGAGACCCCGACACAGATACGCAGTATTTT.